The 9 T cell receptor beta chains below were found in one sample sequenced in a study of beta chain features in type 1 diabetes. No antigen has been identified for these receptors. Findings of the study overall: Shortening of TCRB CDR3s, moderate but significant, appeared in all four CD4+ subsets of Type 1 diabetes patients.

The study reverse transcribed the entire isolated RNA, so it sequenced expressed TCRB transcripts. Some clones are missing from TCRdb's copy, which holds only in-frame ones; the method was immunoSEQ multiplex PCR. This table holds nearly 350,000 clones, around 8.5% found once. Sequences were obtained from central memory CD4+ T cells from blood. The source is a man between 25 and 39 years old with type 1 diabetes.

This clone was counted ten times or more. The chain combines TRBV28 with TRBJ2-6; D is undetermined. The CDR3 loop spans 14 amino acids. CDR1 is MDHEN, CDR2 SYDVKM, per germline. Trimming took 5 bases from V and 0 from J, leaving 5 bases between them. Here the CDR3 reads CASSKSSGANVLTF. DNA for the CDR3: TGTGCCAGCAGTAAAAGCTCTGGGGCCAACGTCCTGACTTTC.

This clone occurred a few times. The chain uses TRBV5-6 and TRBJ1-2, with no clear D. Germline CDR1 SGHDT, CDR2 YYEEEE. V dropped 0 bases and J dropped 2 bases, with 11 bases sitting between them. The CDR3 has 15 amino acids. CDR3 loop: CASSLDPTGNYGYTF. CDR3 bases: TGTGCCAGCAGCTTGGACCCCACTGGGAACTATGGCTACACCTTC.

The DNA of the CDR3 is TGTGCCAGCAGCCCCCACCCCTCACAGGCGGGGGACGAGCAGTACTTC. Its protein product is CASSPHPSQAGDEQYF. The chain employs TRBV7-6 and TRBJ2-7, with 7 bases that match TRBD2. CDR3 size: 16 residues. Germline V CDR1 and CDR2: SGHVS, FNYEAQ. The V and J ends lost 5 bases and 5 bases, in that order; junction bases with no gene match: 15.

The rearrangement joins TRBV2 to TRBJ1-2, with 9 bases identical to TRBD1. After removal of 2 bases from V and 3 bases from J, the junction contained 10 bases not matched to a gene. Looked up from germline, CDR1 is SNHLY and CDR2 is FYNNEI. There are 17 residues in the CDR3. CDR3 coding DNA: TGTGCCAGCAGTGAAAGGGAGGGGACAGGGACCCACTATGGCTACACCTTC. This sequence encodes CASSEREGTGTHYGYTF.

This clone was counted only a few times. V and J are TRBV5-8 and TRBJ2-5, with a possible D match to TRBD1 (6 bases). From germline, CDR1 is SGHTS and CDR2 YDEGEE. CDR3 size: 15 residues. V shed 6 bases and J shed 5 bases, with 20 bases lying between them. This CDR3 is CASTRAGQSAETQYF. As DNA, the CDR3 is TGTGCCAGCACTCGCGCCGGACAGTCTGCGGAGACCCAGTACTTC.

This clone was seen a few times. This chain uses TRBV6-5 with TRBJ2-7, with D perhaps TRBD1 (6 bases). Trimming took 6 bases from V and 6 from J, leaving 15 bases between them. This CDR3 is built from 13 residues. Germline CDR1 is MNHEY and CDR2 is SVGAGI. CDR3 coding DNA: TGTGCCAGCAGAACCGGACAGAAAGGCGAGCAGTACTTC. Encoded protein: CASRTGQKGEQYF.

The V call is TRBV11-2, the J call TRBJ1-2, with TRBD1 identical over 7 bases. Trimming cost V 4 bases and J 7 bases; bases outside gene matches: 3. The CDR3 runs to 12 residues. Germline CDR1 reads SGHAT; CDR2 reads FQNNGV. In DNA form, the CDR3 reads TGTGCCAGCAGCTATGACAGGGTTGGCTACACCTTC. It yields the protein CASSYDRVGYTF.

V is TRBV9 and J is TRBJ1-1; D remains unclear. Trimming removed 0 bases at V and 1 base at J, with 13 bases between. The V gene's germline CDR1 is SGDLS and CDR2 YYNGEE. The CDR3 loop spans 16 amino acids. The CDR3 nucleotides read TGTGCCAGCAGCGTAGAGGTTTCGGTCGGGAACACTGAAGCTTTCTTT. It specifies CASSVEVSVGNTEAFF.

The gene calls are TRBV6-5 and TRBJ2-7; 7 bases line up with TRBD2. The CDR3 consists of 13 residues. V was clipped by 7 bases and J by 3 bases; unmatched bases: 6. In germline, CDR1 is MNHEY, CDR2 SVGAGI. CDR3 coding DNA: TGTGCCAGCATGAGCGGGGCCGGCTACGAGCAGTACTTC. This translates into CASMSGAGYEQYF.